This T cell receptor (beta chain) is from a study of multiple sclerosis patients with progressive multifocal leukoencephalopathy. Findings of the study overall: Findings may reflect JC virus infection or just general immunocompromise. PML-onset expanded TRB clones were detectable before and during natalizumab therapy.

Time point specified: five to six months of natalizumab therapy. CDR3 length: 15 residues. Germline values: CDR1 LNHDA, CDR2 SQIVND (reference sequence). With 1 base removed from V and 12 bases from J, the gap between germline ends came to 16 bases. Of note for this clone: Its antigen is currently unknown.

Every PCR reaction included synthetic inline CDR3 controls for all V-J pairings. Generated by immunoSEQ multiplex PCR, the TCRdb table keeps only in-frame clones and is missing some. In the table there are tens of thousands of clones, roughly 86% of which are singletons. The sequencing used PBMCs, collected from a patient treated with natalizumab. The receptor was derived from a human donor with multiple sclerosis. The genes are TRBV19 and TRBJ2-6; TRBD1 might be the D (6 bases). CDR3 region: CASSIVSGVETVLTF. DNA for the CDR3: TGTGCCAGTAGTATAGTTTCAGGGGTGGAAACCGTCCTGACTTTC.